The next 12 T cell receptor beta chains were all read from a single sample in a study of shared clonotypes between healthy human individuals. Sequencing was performed with immunoSEQ multiplex PCR; in TCRdb, only in-frame clones are kept and a portion is missing. The sample carries about 2.3 million clones, about nine tenths recorded once. Sequenced sample: naive CD4+ T cells from PBMCs. Subset specified: CD45RA+ positively selected. Receptors were obtained from a man aged 18 to 30 in good health. Some clones in this sample may be carry-over from other donors' samples.

The chain recombines TRBV5-5 with TRBJ1-4; unclear D gene. The CDR3 loop spans 11 amino acids. Germline V gene data show CDR1 as SGHKS and CDR2 as YYEKEE (reference sequence). With 4 bases removed from V and 2 bases from J, the gap between germline ends came to 0 bases. The CDR3 nucleotides read TGTGCCAGCAGCACTAATGAAAAACTGTTTTTT. This gives the protein CASSTNEKLFF.

This CDR3 is CSALGGKTYEQYF. CDR3 DNA: TGCAGCGCTTTGGGGGGTAAGACCTACGAGCAGTACTTC. The V gene is TRBV29-1, the J gene TRBJ2-7, with D perhaps TRBD2 (6 bases). V lost 7 bases to trimming and J lost 2 bases, with 15 bases between them. The CDR3 consists of 13 residues. Germline V gene data show CDR1 as SQVTM and CDR2 as ANQGSEA.

The chain uses TRBV7-3 and TRBJ2-7, with 8 nucleotides matching TRBD1. The junction had 4 bases not matched to a gene; V was cut back by 2 bases and J by 4 bases. The CDR3 runs 14 residues. CDR1 SGHTA and CDR2 FQGTGA come from the germline V gene. The CDR3 sequence: CASSLHQGAYEQYF. In nucleotides, the CDR3 is TGTGCCAGCAGCTTACATCAGGGGGCGTACGAGCAGTACTTC.

The gene calls are TRBV5-4 and TRBJ2-3; D is perhaps TRBD2 (7 bases). Germline CDR1 SGHNT, CDR2 YYREEE (reference sequence). The CDR3 spans 14 residues. V was cut by 7 bases and J by 2 bases, with 14 bases left in between. CDR3 sequence (DNA): TGTGCCAGCCGCTGGGGGGGCCCCACAGATACGCAGTATTTT. This translates into CASRWGGPTDTQYF.

CDR3 DNA: TGTGCCATCCGGGGACTAGTTGTCGATACGCAGTATTTT. It codes for CAIRGLVVDTQYF. The rearrangement joins TRBV10-3 to TRBJ2-3; 8 bases are a match to TRBD2. Losses at the gene ends were 8 bases for V and 6 bases for J; bases not matched to a gene: 7. Germline V lookup: CDR1 ENHRY, CDR2 SYGVKD. The CDR3 contains 13 residues.

This clone came up a few times. The same CDR3 is also encoded by other DNA sequences in this sample. The V and J genes are TRBV5-1 and TRBJ2-2; no reliable D call. The germline V and J ends were trimmed by 0 bases and 1 base, with 7 bases remaining between them. CDR1 and CDR2 (germline): SGHRS, YFSETQ. The CDR3 is 15 amino acids. The CDR3 spells CASSLVRGNTGELFF. Written as DNA, the CDR3 is TGCGCCAGCAGCTTGGTACGAGGGAACACCGGGGAGCTGTTTTTT.

This chain links TRBV7-3 with TRBJ1-1, with D hard to call. V lost 5 bases, J lost 4 bases, and 14 bases lay in between. CDR1 is SGHTA and CDR2 is FQGTGA in the germline V gene. This CDR3 region has 14 residues. The CDR3 DNA reads TGTGCCAGCAGCCGAACGGGCGGGCCCACTGAAGCTTTCTTT. It is translated as CASSRTGGPTEAFF.

This chain uses TRBV5-6 with TRBJ1-2; D gene ambiguous. This CDR3 has 12 amino acids. The ends were cut back, 4 bases at V and 8 bases at J, with 12 bases in the middle. Germline-derived CDR1 and CDR2 are SGHDT and YYEEEE. The CDR3 loop reads CASSPRTRGYTF. In DNA, the CDR3 is TGTGCCAGCAGCCCCCGGACCAGGGGCTACACCTTC.

The CDR3 here is CASSRNSIGTGSNEQYF. The CDR3 DNA sequence: TGCGCCAGCAGCCGGAACTCGATCGGGACAGGGTCAAACGAGCAGTACTTC. This sequence joins TRBV4-1 and TRBJ2-5; 9 bases are a match to TRBD1. The last part of the DNA fits TRBJ2-7 better; the J call may be wrong. Germline assignment: CDR1 MGHRA and CDR2 YSYEKL. The CDR3 totals 17 residues.

The chain has TRBV25-1 and TRBJ2-3; the D gene is possibly TRBD1 (6 bases). This CDR3 has 14 residues. Germline V gives CDR1 MGHDK, CDR2 SYGVNS. Trimming cost V 6 bases and J 1 base, with 11 bases left between them. CDR3 amino acids: CASRARQGTDTQYF. CDR3 sequence (DNA): TGTGCCAGCAGAGCCAGACAGGGCACAGATACGCAGTATTTT.

This clone was counted once. This chain connects TRBV19 to TRBJ1-1; no definite D call. Germline CDR1 reads LNHDA; CDR2 reads SQIVND (reference sequence). V lost 2 bases, J lost 1 base, and 11 bases lay in between. The CDR3 length is 15 residues. CDR3: CASSIQLWTNTEAFF. The CDR3 nucleotides are TGTGCCAGTAGTATACAGTTGTGGACGAACACTGAAGCTTTCTTT. Together with reference TRBV19 and TRBJ1-1, the CDR3 gives the full variable domain: DGGITQSPKYLFRKEGQNVTLSCEQNLNHDAMYWYRQDPGQGLRLIYYSQIVNDFQKGDIAEGYSVSREKKESFPLTVTSAQKNPTAFYLCASSIQLWTNTEAFFGQGTRLTVV.

This chain connects TRBV6-6 to TRBJ1-4, with D perhaps matching TRBD1 (5 bases). CDR1 and CDR2 from the germline V gene are MNHNY and SVGAGI (reference sequence). The CDR3 consists of 15 residues. Trimming took 6 bases from V and 3 from J, leaving 14 bases between them. CDR3 amino acids: CASRGTGESNEKLFF. DNA for the CDR3: TGTGCCAGCAGGGGCACAGGCGAATCTAATGAAAAACTGTTTTTT.